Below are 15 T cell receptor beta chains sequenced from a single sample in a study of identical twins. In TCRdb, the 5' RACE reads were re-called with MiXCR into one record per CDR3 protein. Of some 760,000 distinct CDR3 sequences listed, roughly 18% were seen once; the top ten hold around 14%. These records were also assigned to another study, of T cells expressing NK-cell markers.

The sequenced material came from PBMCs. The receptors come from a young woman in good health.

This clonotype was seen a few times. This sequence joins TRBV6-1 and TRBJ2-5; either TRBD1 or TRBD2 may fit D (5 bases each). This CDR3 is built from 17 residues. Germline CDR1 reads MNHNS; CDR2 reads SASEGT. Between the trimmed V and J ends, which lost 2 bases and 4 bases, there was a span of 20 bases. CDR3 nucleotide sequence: TGTGCCAGCAGTGAACCCCCGAGGGCAGGGATGATAGAGACCCAGTACTTC. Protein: CASSEPPRAGMIETQYF.

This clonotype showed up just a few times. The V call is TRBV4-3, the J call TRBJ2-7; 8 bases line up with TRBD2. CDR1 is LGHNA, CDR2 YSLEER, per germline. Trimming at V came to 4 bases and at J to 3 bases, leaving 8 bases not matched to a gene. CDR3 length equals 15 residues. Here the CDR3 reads CASSPESSGIYEQYF. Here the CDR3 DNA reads TGCGCCAGCAGCCCAGAGAGTAGCGGGATCTACGAGCAGTACTTC.

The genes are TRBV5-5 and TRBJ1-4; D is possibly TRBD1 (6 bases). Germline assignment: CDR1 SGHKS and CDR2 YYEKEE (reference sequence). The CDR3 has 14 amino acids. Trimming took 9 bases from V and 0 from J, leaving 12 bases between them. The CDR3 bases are TGTGCCACTAGGACAGAAGCAACTAATGAAAAACTGTTTTTT. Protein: CATRTEATNEKLFF.

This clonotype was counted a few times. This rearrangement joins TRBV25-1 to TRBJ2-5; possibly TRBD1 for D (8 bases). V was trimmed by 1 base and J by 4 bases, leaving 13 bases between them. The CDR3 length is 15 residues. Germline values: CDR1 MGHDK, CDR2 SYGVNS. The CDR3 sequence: CASSEWNRGGETQYF. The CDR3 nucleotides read TGTGCCAGCAGTGAATGGAACAGGGGGGGAGAGACCCAGTACTTC.

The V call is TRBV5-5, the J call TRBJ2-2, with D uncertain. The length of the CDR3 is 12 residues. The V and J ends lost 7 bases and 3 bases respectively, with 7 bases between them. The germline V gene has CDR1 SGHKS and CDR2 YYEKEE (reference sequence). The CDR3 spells CASRGHTGELFF. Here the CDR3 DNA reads TGTGCCAGCCGCGGTCACACCGGGGAGCTGTTTTTT.

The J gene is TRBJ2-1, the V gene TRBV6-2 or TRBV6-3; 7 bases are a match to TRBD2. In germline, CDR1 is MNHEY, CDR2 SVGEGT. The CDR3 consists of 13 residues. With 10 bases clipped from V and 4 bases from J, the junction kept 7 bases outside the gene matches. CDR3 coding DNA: TGTGCCACCGCCCTAGCGGTATACAATGAGCAGTTCTTC. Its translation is CATALAVYNEQFF.

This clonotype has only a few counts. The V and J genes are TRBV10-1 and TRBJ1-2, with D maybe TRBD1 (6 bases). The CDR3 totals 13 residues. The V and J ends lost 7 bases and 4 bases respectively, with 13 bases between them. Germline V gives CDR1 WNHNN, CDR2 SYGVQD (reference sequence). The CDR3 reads CASIPDSVYGYTF. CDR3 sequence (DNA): TGCGCCAGCATTCCGGACAGCGTCTATGGCTACACCTTC.

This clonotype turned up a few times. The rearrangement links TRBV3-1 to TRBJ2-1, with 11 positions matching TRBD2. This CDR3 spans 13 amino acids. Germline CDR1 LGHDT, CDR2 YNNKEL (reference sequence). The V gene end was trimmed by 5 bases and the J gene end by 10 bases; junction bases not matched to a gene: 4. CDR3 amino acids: CASSIGTSGEQFF. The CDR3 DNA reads TGTGCCAGCAGCATCGGGACTAGCGGAGAGCAGTTCTTC.

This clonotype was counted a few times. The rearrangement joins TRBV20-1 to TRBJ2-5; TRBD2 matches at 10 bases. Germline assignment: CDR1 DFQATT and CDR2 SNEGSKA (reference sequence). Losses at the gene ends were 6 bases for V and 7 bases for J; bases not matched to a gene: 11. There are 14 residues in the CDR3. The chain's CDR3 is CSATLAGVAGTQYF. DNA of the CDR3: TGCAGTGCCACCCTAGCGGGGGTTGCGGGGACCCAGTACTTC.

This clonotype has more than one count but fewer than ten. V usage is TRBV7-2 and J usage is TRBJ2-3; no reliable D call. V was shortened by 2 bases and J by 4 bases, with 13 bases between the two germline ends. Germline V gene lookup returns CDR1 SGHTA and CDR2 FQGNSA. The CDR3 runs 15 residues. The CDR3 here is CASSLLILVPDTQYF. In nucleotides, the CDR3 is TGTGCCAGCAGCTTATTGATCCTCGTACCAGATACGCAGTATTTT. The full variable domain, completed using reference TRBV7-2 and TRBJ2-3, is GAGVSQSPSNKVTEKGKDVELRCDPISGHTALYWYRQSLGQGLEFLIYFQGNSAPDKSGLPSDRFSAERTGGSVSTLTIQRTQQEDSAVYLCASSLLILVPDTQYFGPGTRLTVL.

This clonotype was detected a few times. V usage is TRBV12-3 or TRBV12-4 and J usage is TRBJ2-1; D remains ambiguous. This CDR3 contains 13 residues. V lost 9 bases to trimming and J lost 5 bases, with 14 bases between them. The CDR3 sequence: CASTGSSNNEQFF. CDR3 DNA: TGTGCCAGTACCGGGTCCTCTAACAATGAGCAGTTCTTC.

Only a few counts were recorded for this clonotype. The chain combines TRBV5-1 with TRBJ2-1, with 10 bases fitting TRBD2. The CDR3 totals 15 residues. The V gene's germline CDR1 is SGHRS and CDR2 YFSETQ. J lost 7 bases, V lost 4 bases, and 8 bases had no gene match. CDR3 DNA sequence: TGCGCCAGCAGCCCGGAGGGACTAGCGAGGAATGAGCAGTTCTTC. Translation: CASSPEGLARNEQFF.

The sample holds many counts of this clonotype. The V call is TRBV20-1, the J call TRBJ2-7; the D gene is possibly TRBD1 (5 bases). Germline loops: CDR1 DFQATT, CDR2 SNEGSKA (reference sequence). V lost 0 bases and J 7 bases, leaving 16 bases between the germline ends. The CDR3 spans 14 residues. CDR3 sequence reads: CSARDLQGRREQYF. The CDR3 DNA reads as TGCAGTGCTAGAGATCTCCAGGGAAGGAGAGAGCAGTACTTC.

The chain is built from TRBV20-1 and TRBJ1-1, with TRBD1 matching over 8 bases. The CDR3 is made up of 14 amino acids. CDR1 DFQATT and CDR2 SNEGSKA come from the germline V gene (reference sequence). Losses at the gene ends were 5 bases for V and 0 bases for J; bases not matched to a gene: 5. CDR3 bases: TGCAGTGCTGATCGACAGGGGCTGAACACTGAAGCTTTCTTT. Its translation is CSADRQGLNTEAFF.

The CDR3 here is CSAFGLVTDTQYF. The DNA of the CDR3 is TGCAGTGCCTTTGGACTAGTTACGGATACGCAGTATTTT. The V and J genes are TRBV20-1 and TRBJ2-3; 7 nucleotides agree with TRBD2. Losses at the gene ends were 6 bases for V and 6 bases for J; bases not matched to a gene: 9. Per the germline V gene, CDR1 is DFQATT and CDR2 is SNEGSKA (reference sequence). The CDR3 is 13 amino acids.